This T cell receptor beta chain is from a study of T-cell reconstitution after alpha-beta-depleted transplantation in children. From germline, CDR1 is LGHNA and CDR2 YSLEER. The CDR3 is 15 residues long. Trimming cost V 1 base and J 3 bases, with 10 bases left between them. Study-level findings and limits: Some patients' high day-60 TCRbeta diversity was attributed to recipient cells surviving conditioning. Several hundred expanded graft clones reportedly were the source of alpha-beta T cells about two months after transplant. The authors attributed T-cell counts and diversity one year after transplant mostly to newly produced T cells.

The TCRbeta library incorporated unique molecular identifiers. TCRdb reprocessed the PCR reads via MiXCR and lists one record per CDR3 protein. The sample includes approximately 430,000 distinct CDR3 sequences, roughly 15% of them seen just once. A word on this clonotype: Its target is unknown.

This clonotype originated in a boy less than two years old who had a stem cell transplant for Wiskott-Aldrich syndrome, so the T cells may come from the graft donor. The sequencing used PBMCs, mostly from graft donor cells, collected 360 days after TCRalphabeta/CD19-depleted stem cell transplant. This rearrangement joins TRBV4-3 to TRBJ2-1, with D possibly being TRBD1 (6 bases). DNA for the CDR3: TGCGCCAGCAGCCAAGGTTGGGGGCTCTACAATGAGCAGTTCTTC. The encoded protein is CASSQGWGLYNEQFF.